This T cell receptor beta chain was recovered during a study of blood T cell repertoires in COVID-19 (dated by TCRdb to the early 2020s). Turning to the overall study: Samples from collaborators originated in the United States, Italy and Spain and spanned both the acute and convalescent phases of COVID-19. Where available, HLA class I and class II types were taken from metadata supplied by the sample provider and were not determined by assay-based typing. The prospective study material was composed of cDNA or gDNA derived from T cells, B-cell-depleted T cells, or PBMCs. The samples were drawn from the first 160 participants of the ongoing ImmuneRACE study and from 1,254 subjects provided by 6 global collaborators. A de-identified subject ID, COVID-19 status, age in years and sex were almost always included in the sample metadata. Deeply sampled blood TCRbeta repertoires from subjects exposed to, actively infected with, or recovered from COVID-19 were included in the dataset. The repertoires were released in a freely available public database intended as a resource for research on the immune response to SARS-CoV-2. Results and caveats for the whole study, not just this receptor: The quantity of clinical and demographic metadata differed by source and by participant and was supplied without curation.

The germline V gene (reference sequence) yields LNHNV for CDR1 and YYDKDF for CDR2. The CDR3 contains 12 residues, cysteine and phenylalanine counted. Only the CDR3 portion is preserved as DNA: 36 bases, with reading frame beginning at the first base. The trim is 2 bases for V and 3 bases for J, with a gap of 5 bases between the germline ends. TCRbeta CDR3 regions were amplified from genomic DNA using the immunoSEQ Assay, a bias-controlled multiplex PCR. The original methods were these. The number of nucleated cells in each sample was estimated from the amplification of reference gene primers within the assay. To quantify the absolute abundance of each unique TCRbeta CDR3 rearrangement, sequence reads were collapsed and filtered. For each sample, productive Simpson clonality was calculated by taking the square root of Simpson's diversity index across productive rearrangements. TCRdb obtained this table from immuneACCESS and retained in-frame rearrangements with V and J assigned. These tables miss some clones; where compared with another copy, unresolved V genes account for less than half of the shortfall, and the remainder is unexplained. That table is the source of V, J and clone size, and D and trimming were worked out from the DNA. The sample yields approximately 280,000 clones; nearly 90% were counted once. Clones ranked in the top ten supply 1.7% of the sample.

Enrolling through a virtual design, the prospective study's participants ranged in age from about 18 to 89 years and lived across roughly 23 United States geographic areas. To assign participants to cohorts, the prospective study relied on clinical history that participants themselves reported in a screening survey and a study questionnaire. In the prospective study, whole blood, serum and a nasopharyngeal or oropharyngeal swab were collected from each participant by mobile phlebotomists. Prospective study participants could optionally give additional blood draws and questionnaires over an approximately 2-month period. Before DNA extraction, blood samples from the prospective study were shipped at room temperature or frozen. Remarks on this clone: Its cognate antigen has yet to be identified. One base away there is no much larger clone; base qualities are not given.

Source material: PBMCs or T cells enriched from blood (not recorded which). The sequence came from a woman aged 18-29 years with acute COVID-19. The receptor chain draws on TRBV15 and TRBJ2-7; there is no confident call for the D gene. The nucleotide sequence reads TGTGCCACCAGCAGAAACTACTACGAGCAGTACTTC. Its protein is CATSRNYYEQYF.